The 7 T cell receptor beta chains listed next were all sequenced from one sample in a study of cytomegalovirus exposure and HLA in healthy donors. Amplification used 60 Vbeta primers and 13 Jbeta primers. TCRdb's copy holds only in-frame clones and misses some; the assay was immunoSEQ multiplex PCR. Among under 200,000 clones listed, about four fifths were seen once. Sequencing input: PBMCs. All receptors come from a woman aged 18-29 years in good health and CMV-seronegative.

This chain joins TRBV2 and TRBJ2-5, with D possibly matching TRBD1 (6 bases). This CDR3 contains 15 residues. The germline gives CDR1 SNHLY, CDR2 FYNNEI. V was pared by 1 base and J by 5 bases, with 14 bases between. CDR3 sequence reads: CASSEDRVGAETQYF. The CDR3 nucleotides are TGTGCCAGCAGTGAAGACAGGGTAGGCGCTGAGACCCAGTACTTC.

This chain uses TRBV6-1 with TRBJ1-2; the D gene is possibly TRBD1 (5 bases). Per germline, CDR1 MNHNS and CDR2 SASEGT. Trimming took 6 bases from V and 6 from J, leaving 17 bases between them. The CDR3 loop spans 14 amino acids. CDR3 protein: CASRVGGKEHGYTF. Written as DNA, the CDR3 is TGTGCCAGCAGGGTGGGGGGTAAGGAGCATGGCTACACCTTC.

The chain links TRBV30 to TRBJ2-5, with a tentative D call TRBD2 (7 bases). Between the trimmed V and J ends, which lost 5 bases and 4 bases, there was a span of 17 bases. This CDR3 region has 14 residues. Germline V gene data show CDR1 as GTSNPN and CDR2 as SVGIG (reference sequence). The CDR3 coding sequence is TGTGCCTGGGGGAGGGGACATTCGACAGAGACCCAGTACTTC. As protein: CAWGRGHSTETQYF.

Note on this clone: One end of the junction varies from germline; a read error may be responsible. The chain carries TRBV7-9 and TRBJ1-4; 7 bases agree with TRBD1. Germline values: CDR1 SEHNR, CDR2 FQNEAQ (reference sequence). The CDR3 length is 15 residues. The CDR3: CSSSPWDSLNEKLFF. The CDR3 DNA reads TGTTCCAGCAGCCCTTGGGACAGCCTCAATGAAAAACTGTTTTTT.

This chain's CDR3 is CASSLLDSPEAFF. The CDR3 DNA is TGTGCCAGCAGTTTACTGGACAGCCCCGAAGCTTTCTTT. The chain joins TRBV27 to TRBJ1-1; a possible D gene is TRBD1 (6 bases). The CDR3 has 13 amino acids. Germline V gene data show CDR1 as MNHEY and CDR2 as SMNVEV (reference sequence). Deletions cut 2 bases from V and 8 bases from J, with 12 bases between.

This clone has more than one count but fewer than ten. The CDR3 loop is CASRRTGAGTNEKLFF. As DNA, the CDR3 is TGTGCCAGCAGGCGGACAGGGGCGGGAACTAATGAAAAACTGTTTTTT. The chain carries TRBV27 and TRBJ1-4, with 9 bases fitting TRBD1. This CDR3 is built from 16 residues. The V gene's germline CDR1 is MNHEY and CDR2 SMNVEV (reference sequence). The junction had 6 bases not matched to a gene; V was cut back by 6 bases and J by 1 base.

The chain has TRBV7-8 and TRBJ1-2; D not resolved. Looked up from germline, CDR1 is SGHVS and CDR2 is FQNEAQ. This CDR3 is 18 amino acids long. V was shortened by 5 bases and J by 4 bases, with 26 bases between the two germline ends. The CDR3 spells CASSPLLTERHFFYGYTF. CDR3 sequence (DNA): TGTGCCAGCAGCCCGCTCCTCACCGAGAGACACTTCTTCTATGGCTACACCTTC.